Presented here are 6 T cell receptor beta chains from one specimen sequenced in a study of blood T cell repertoires in COVID-19 (dated by TCRdb to 2020 to 2021). Libraries were made using the immunoSEQ multiplex PCR assay. Held by TCRdb, this immuneACCESS table contains in-frame sequences only and omits some clones. Under half of the omission traces to an unresolved V gene where checked; the cause of the rest is unknown. The sample has hundreds of thousands of clones on record, about 85% of them singletons. 7.2% of the sample is held by the ten biggest clonotypes. Source material: peripheral blood. The receptors shown here come from a man between 60 and 75 years old who had recovered from COVID-19.

The chain combines TRBV6-5 with TRBJ1-6; TRBD1 matches 8 bases. V shed 6 bases and J 5 bases; nucleotides not matched to a gene: 6. Looked up from germline, CDR1 is MNHEY and CDR2 is SVGAGI. The CDR3 spans 15 residues. Here the CDR3 DNA reads TGTGCCAGCAGGCGACCGACAGGGGATAATTCACCCCTCCACTTT. Translated, it gives CASRRPTGDNSPLHF.

This chain joins TRBV7-6 and TRBJ1-4; TRBD1 aligns across 7 bases. Germline-derived CDR1 and CDR2 are SGHVS and FNYEAQ. The CDR3 runs to 18 residues. V was clipped by 6 bases and J by 6 bases; unmatched bases: 19. CDR3 bases: TGTGCCAGCAGTAAAAAGACAGGGCTAAAACCTATGGATGAAAAACTGTTTTTT. It encodes CASSKKTGLKPMDEKLFF.

In its sample, this clone was seen a few times. This sequence joins TRBV5-6 and TRBJ1-1, with D maybe TRBD1 (5 bases). Trimming removed 0 bases from V and 5 bases from J, with 8 bases in between. The CDR3 spans 13 residues. Germline-derived CDR1 and CDR2 are SGHDT and YYEEEE. Written as DNA, the CDR3 is TGTGCCAGCAGCTTGGGGGGGAGGACTGAAGCTTTCTTT. Translated, it gives CASSLGGRTEAFF.

This rearrangement joins TRBV2 to TRBJ2-3, with TRBD2 matching over 7 bases. The V segment lost 4 bases and the J segment 0 bases; nucleotides outside the gene matches: 7. Germline-derived CDR1 and CDR2 are SNHLY and FYNNEI. The CDR3 spans 16 residues. The DNA of the CDR3 is TGTGCCAGCAGTGTGAGAGCGGGATCTAGCACAGATACGCAGTATTTT. As protein: CASSVRAGSSTDTQYF.

The chain links TRBV5-1 to TRBJ2-1; TRBD2 agrees at 16 bases. Looked up from germline, CDR1 is SGHRS and CDR2 is YFSETQ. There are 18 residues in the CDR3. Trimming at V came to 4 bases and at J to 8 bases, leaving 12 bases not matched to a gene. CDR3 in amino acids: CASSIAPGTSGGAHEQFF. The CDR3 DNA reads TGCGCCAGCAGCATAGCCCCCGGGACTAGCGGGGGGGCTCATGAGCAGTTCTTC.

The CDR3 DNA reads TGTGCCAGTAGTAGAGCGGGCCAAGAGACCCAGTACTTC. This codes for CASSRAGQETQYF. The chain carries TRBV19 and TRBJ2-5; the D gene is possibly TRBD2 (6 bases). V was clipped by 4 bases and J by 1 base, with 7 bases between them. Germline lookup yields CDR1 LNHDA and CDR2 SQIVND (reference sequence). The CDR3 length is 13 residues.